This TCR beta chain comes out of a study of blood T cell repertoires in COVID-19 (dated by TCRdb to the early 2020s). Regarding the complete study: The collaborator samples originated in the United States, Italy and Spain and spanned the acute and convalescent phases of COVID-19. The material from the prospective study consisted of cDNA or gDNA derived from T cells, B-cell-depleted T cells, or PBMCs. A de-identified subject ID, COVID-19 status, age in years and sex were almost always included in the sample metadata. HLA class I and class II types, where available, came from metadata supplied by the sample provider rather than from assay-based typing. Deeply sampled blood TCRbeta repertoires from subjects exposed to, actively infected with, or recovered from COVID-19 were included in the dataset. Samples were obtained from the ongoing ImmuneRACE study (first 160 participants) and from about 1,300 subjects provided by 6 global collaborators. The repertoires were released in a freely available public database meant as a resource for research on the immune response to SARS-CoV-2.

Collaborating institutions collected whole blood in K2EDTA tubes following their own protocols. For TCRbeta analysis, collaborators shipped samples as frozen whole blood, isolated PBMCs, or DNA extracted from either of those sample types. TCRbeta CDR3 regions were amplified from genomic DNA by means of the immunoSEQ Assay, a bias-controlled multiplex PCR. For the original study's pipeline: The number of nucleated cells in each sample was estimated by amplification of reference gene primers within the assay. To quantify the absolute abundance of each unique TCRbeta CDR3 rearrangement, sequence reads were collapsed and filtered. Productive Simpson clonality was computed per sample as the square root of Simpson's diversity index over productive rearrangements. TCRdb provides this immuneACCESS table in a form limited to in-frame rearrangements. Some clones are lacking; in checked studies, under half of them reflect an unresolved V gene, and why the rest are absent is not known. V and J calls and clone size are those listed in that table; D and trimming were worked out from the DNA. In this sample the table shows fewer than 300,000 clones, roughly 84% of which occur a single time. Of the sample, less than 4% falls within the top ten clones.

The germline V gene specifies MNHEY as CDR1 and SVGAGI as CDR2. Its CDR3 holds 15 amino acids, cysteine through phenylalanine. Only the CDR3 portion is preserved as DNA: 45 bases, with reading frame beginning at the first base. V trim: 8 bases; J trim: 1 base; unmatched bases: 7. The paper's findings and limits, for the study overall: Clinical and demographic metadata were provided uncurated, with the amount varying by source and participant.

Note on this clone: Its antigen is still unknown. Base quality data are lacking; no much larger clone is found one base away.

This chain joins TRBV6-5 to TRBJ1-3; 8 middle bases align to TRBD1. Sequencing used peripheral blood. This sequence was found in a woman aged 18-29 years with acute or convalescent COVID-19. The sequenced DNA: TGTGCCAGCCGAAGGACAGGGATTTCTGGAAACACCATATATTTT. Translated, it reads CASRRTGISGNTIYF.